The present TCR beta chain was sequenced within a study of shared clonotypes between healthy human individuals. Sequencing was performed with immunoSEQ multiplex PCR; in TCRdb, only in-frame clones are kept and a portion is missing. The data contain more than 2,000,000 clones, around nine tenths of them singletons. Donation came from healthy HIV-negative adults that had no recent acute infections or vaccinations. There were only Caucasian adults among the donors, and all lived in Nashville, Tennessee. Splitting of CD4+ cells produced CD45RA+ naive and CD45RA-negative memory subsets. This receptor was obtained from a man between 18 and 29 years old in good health. Material: naive CD4+ T cells sorted from blood. Subset denoted: CD45RA+ positively selected.

The CDR3, as DNA: TGTGCCAGTTCATCAGGGGTCAACGAGCAGTTCTTC. It translates to CASSSGVNEQFF. This rearrangement joins TRBV2 to TRBJ2-1, with D tentatively TRBD1 (6 bases). Germline CDR1 reads SNHLY; CDR2 reads FYNNEI. The CDR3 length is 12 residues. V was clipped by 9 bases and J by 10 bases, with 16 bases between them.